These 16 T cell receptor beta chains came from one sample sequenced in a study of cytomegalovirus exposure and HLA in healthy donors. PCR used 60 Vbeta primers and 13 Jbeta primers. Profiled with immunoSEQ multiplex PCR; TCRdb holds only in-frame clones, not every one. In the table there are more than 80,000 clones, less than 70% of which are singletons. The sequenced material came from PBMCs. These receptors all stem from a human donor in good health.

J is TRBJ1-5 and V is TRBV19, with D maybe TRBD1 (5 bases). The V gene lost 6 bases and the J gene lost 7 bases, with 13 bases spanning the gap. Germline V gene data show CDR1 as LNHDA and CDR2 as SQIVND (reference sequence). CDR3 length equals 13 residues. CDR3 bases: TGTGCCAGTAGACGGGGGTCGGGGCAGCCCCAGCATTTT. This codes for CASRRGSGQPQHF.

The chain is built from TRBV18 and TRBJ2-6; 10 bases fit TRBD1. The trim removed 4 bases at V and 1 base at J, leaving 1 base unmatched. This CDR3 contains 16 residues. Germline V lookup: CDR1 KGHSH, CDR2 LQKENI. CDR3 region: CASSRTGGSGANVLTF. Written as DNA, the CDR3 is TGTGCCAGCTCACGGACAGGGGGGTCTGGGGCCAACGTCCTGACTTTC.

The chain combines TRBV7-6 with TRBJ2-1; 7 positions match TRBD1. This CDR3 is built from 13 residues. V gave up 5 bases and J gave up 7 bases; unmatched junction bases: 5. Looked up from germline, CDR1 is SGHVS and CDR2 is FNYEAQ. The CDR3 DNA follows: TGTGCCAGCAGCCAACGACAGGGAAATGAGCAGTTCTTC. It specifies CASSQRQGNEQFF.

The chain carries TRBV19 and TRBJ2-2; the match to TRBD2 covers 7 bases. The CDR3 loop spans 17 amino acids. Germline values: CDR1 LNHDA, CDR2 SQIVND (reference sequence). Germline trimming cut 7 bases from V and 1 base from J; bases unmatched to any gene: 12. The CDR3 region is CASTPGLERGNTGELFF. The CDR3 DNA sequence: TGTGCCAGTACCCCCGGACTAGAGAGGGGGAACACCGGGGAGCTGTTTTTT. The full variable domain, with the rest looked up from reference TRBV19 and TRBJ2-2, is DGGITQSPKYLFRKEGQNVTLSCEQNLNHDAMYWYRQDPGQGLRLIYYSQIVNDFQKGDIAEGYSVSREKKESFPLTVTSAQKNPTAFYLCASTPGLERGNTGELFFGEGSRLTVL.

This clone turned up a few times. The rearrangement links TRBV21-1 to TRBJ2-1; no DNA check was done on the table's D call, TRBD1. TRBV21-1 is a pseudogene segment. The length of the CDR3 is 12 residues. This chain's CDR3 is CASSGHQGEQFF. In nucleotides, the CDR3 is TGTGCCAGCAGCGGGCATCAAGGTGAGCAGTTCTTC.

V is TRBV5-1 and J is TRBJ1-1, with D tentatively TRBD1 (6 bases). V shed 3 bases and J shed 4 bases, with 16 bases lying between them. CDR3 length: 15 residues. Germline values: CDR1 SGHRS, CDR2 YFSETQ. CDR3 loop: CASSYYREGGTEAFF. The CDR3 bases are TGCGCCAGCAGCTACTACAGGGAAGGGGGCACTGAAGCTTTCTTT.

The chain links TRBV5-6 to TRBJ1-3; D uncertain. Germline V gene lookup returns CDR1 SGHDT and CDR2 YYEEEE. The CDR3 is 13 amino acids. V was clipped by 0 bases and J by 11 bases, with 12 bases between them. The chain's CDR3 is CASSLVAGSPIYF. The CDR3 DNA reads TGTGCCAGCAGCTTGGTAGCGGGCAGTCCCATATATTTT.

The chain has TRBV7-7 and TRBJ2-5; TRBD2 aligns across 7 bases. This CDR3 is built from 15 residues. CDR1 and CDR2 from the germline V gene are SSHAT and FNYEAQ (reference sequence). V was pared by 5 bases and J by 0 bases, with 6 bases of the junction left unmatched. The CDR3 nucleotides are TGTGCCAGCAGCCTAACGGGGGGTAACCAAGAGACCCAGTACTTC. Translated: CASSLTGGNQETQYF.

This clone has more than one count but fewer than ten. The CDR3 bases are TGTGCCAGCAGTTCGAGCTCCTACAATGAGCAGTTCTTC. This translates into CASSSSSYNEQFF. The chain joins TRBV27 to TRBJ2-1, with D uncertain. This CDR3 comprises 13 residues. Germline V lookup: CDR1 MNHEY, CDR2 SMNVEV (reference sequence). The germline V and J ends were trimmed by 4 bases and 0 bases, with 4 bases remaining between them.

The chain recombines TRBV7-2 with TRBJ1-1; 7 positions match TRBD1. This CDR3 has 13 residues. With V trimmed by 5 bases and J by 5 bases, 5 bases remained unmatched. The V gene's germline CDR1 is SGHTA and CDR2 FQGNSA. The CDR3 is CASSAQGWTEAFF. DNA for the CDR3: TGTGCCAGCAGCGCACAGGGGTGGACTGAAGCTTTCTTT.

This clone was observed once. The chain's CDR3 is CSVEQGGKDTQYF. Here the CDR3 DNA reads TGCAGCGTTGAACAGGGTGGGAAGGATACGCAGTATTTT. The V call is TRBV29-1, the J call TRBJ2-3, with a tentative D call TRBD1 (5 bases). V lost 2 bases and J 6 bases, leaving 12 bases between the germline ends. This CDR3 has 13 amino acids. Germline values: CDR1 SQVTM, CDR2 ANQGSEA.

This clone appeared a single time. The chain uses TRBV5-6 and TRBJ2-1, with TRBD2 identical over 11 bases. CDR1 is SGHDT and CDR2 is YYEEEE in the germline V gene. CDR3 size: 15 residues. Unmatched junction bases numbered 4, after V lost 5 bases and J lost 3 bases. The CDR3 reads CASREGLAVYNEQFF. The CDR3 nucleotides are TGTGCCAGCAGGGAGGGACTAGCGGTCTACAATGAGCAGTTCTTC.

The chain carries TRBV4-3 and TRBJ2-7; D perhaps matches TRBD2 (6 bases). The V gene lost 4 bases and the J gene lost 7 bases, with 20 bases spanning the gap. The germline V gene encodes CDR1 LGHNA and CDR2 YSLEER. CDR3 length: 15 amino acids. For the CDR3, the DNA is TGCGCCAGCAGCCTTGGCGCGGCGGGGCGGTTGGAGCAGTACTTC. Protein sequence: CASSLGAAGRLEQYF.

V and J are TRBV15 and TRBJ1-1; possible D gene TRBD1, 6 bases. The V end lost 6 bases, the J end lost 2 bases, and 16 bases lay between the germline ends. Germline CDR1 LNHNV, CDR2 YYDKDF (reference sequence). This CDR3 is 15 amino acids long. The CDR3, as DNA: TGTGCCACCAGACCTGGGGGGGCAGTCAACACTGAAGCTTTCTTT. Its translation: CATRPGGAVNTEAFF.

This clone has a handful of counts. The same CDR3 also results from other DNA sequences found in this sample. This chain joins TRBV9 and TRBJ1-1; no definite D call. Germline values: CDR1 SGDLS, CDR2 YYNGEE. There are 13 residues in the CDR3. V was clipped by 0 bases and J by 1 base, with 4 bases between them. CDR3 nucleotide sequence: TGTGCCAGCAGCGTAGCCCAGAACACTGAAGCTTTCTTT. This gives the protein CASSVAQNTEAFF.

The V and J genes are TRBV19 and TRBJ1-5, with D perhaps matching TRBD1 (6 bases). Per the germline V gene, CDR1 is LNHDA and CDR2 is SQIVND (reference sequence). The length of the CDR3 is 16 residues. The V end lost 7 bases, the J end lost 1 base, and 17 bases lay between the germline ends. The CDR3 nucleotides are TGTGCCAGTAACCAAGGGCCAGGGGCAAGCAATCAGCCCCAGCATTTT. Protein sequence: CASNQGPGASNQPQHF.